The following is a T cell receptor (beta chain) sequence with its context. No antigen is known for it. Exclusion of a patient followed from autoimmune disease history or systemic immunosuppression. This sample was included in a study of OX40 agonist ivuxolimab in advanced cancers. General study results and limits: Circulating CD4+ and CD8+ T cells showed clonal expansion by week 6 at 0.1 to 3.0 mg/kg. In CD8+ T cells, expanded clones were on average more numerous than in CD4+. Antigen specificity was not determined for the expanded peripheral T cells.

V gave up 4 bases and J gave up 4 bases; unmatched junction bases: 10. This CDR3 region has 15 residues. Germline V gene sequence: CDR1 SGDLS, CDR2 YYNGEE. Profiled with immunoSEQ multiplex PCR; TCRdb holds only in-frame clones, not every one. This sample has 50,000 to 70,000 clones, with 80% to 90% found just once. The V gene is TRBV9, the J gene TRBJ1-2; 7 bases match TRBD1. This receptor was obtained from an adult with an advanced solid tumor such as melanoma, head and neck, liver or kidney cancer. Sequenced here: CD4+ or CD8+ T cells sorted from blood, sampled in a trial of the OX40 agonist ivuxolimab. The CDR3 DNA sequence: TGTGCCAGCAGCCCCAGACAGGGAACATCCTATGGCTACACCTTC. It encodes CASSPRQGTSYGYTF.